Reported below is one T cell receptor (beta chain). Produced via immunoSEQ multiplex PCR; TCRdb's table is partial and in-frame only. The sample carries about 180,000 clones, 70% to 90% recorded once. The sample belongs to a study of blood T cell repertoires in COVID-19. The sequenced material came from peripheral blood. This receptor was obtained from a man between 65 and 85 years old with active or convalescent COVID-19.

Here the CDR3 reads CASSSFRGNEQFF. CDR3 coding DNA: TGTGCCAGCAGCTCTTTCAGAGGGAATGAGCAGTTCTTC. This chain joins TRBV7-2 and TRBJ2-1, with D perhaps matching TRBD2 (5 bases). Germline-derived CDR1 and CDR2 are SGHTA and FQGNSA. The CDR3 is made up of 13 amino acids. V shed 4 bases and J shed 7 bases, with 11 bases lying between them.